The source of this T cell receptor beta chain is a study of neurological immune-mediated disorders. TCRdb re-derived calls from the 5' RACE reads in MiXCR, one entry per CDR3 protein. Here the sample spans about 76,000 distinct CDR3 sequences, approximately 17% being singletons. This CDR3 spans 15 amino acids. J gave up 3 bases and V 3 bases, and 6 bases lay outside the gene matches. Germline CDR1 is SGDLS and CDR2 is YYNGEE. This clonotype came up a few times. This chain uses TRBV9 with TRBJ2-3; 8 nucleotides match TRBD1. This receptor was taken from a woman aged 40 to 50 in good health. Sample: PBMCs. In nucleotides, the CDR3 is TGTGCCAGCAGCGAGAGACAGGGGAATACAGATACGCAGTATTTT. It encodes CASSERQGNTDTQYF.